Below, 28 T cell receptor beta chains from the same sample are listed, as sequenced in a study of regulatory T cells in long-lasting Graves disease. Stated time point: persistent/refractory GD, antithyroid drugs over 5 years with positive TRAb. From PBMCs, RNA was extracted and then used to make the TCR library. TCR beta libraries were built with iRepertoire HTBI primers and Arm-PCR of CDR3 regions. MiXCR, applied by TCRdb to the multiplex PCR reads, yields one record per CDR3 protein. The data show a few hundred thousand distinct CDR3 sequences, with about a quarter seen just once and about 27% held by the top ten. Source: peripheral blood mononuclear cells (PBMCs), taken when the disease was refractory, from a patient treated with antithyroid drugs. These receptors were taken from a female donor with Graves disease.

This chain joins TRBV28 and TRBJ1-5, with D hard to call. Germline V gene data show CDR1 as MDHEN and CDR2 as SYDVKM. The CDR3 spans 12 residues. The V and J ends lost 6 bases and 7 bases respectively, with 10 bases between them. CDR3 DNA: TGTGCCAGCAGGTTAGCCAGGCAGCCCCAGCATTTT. It codes for CASRLARQPQHF.

This clonotype was seen only a few times. The CDR3 nucleotides are TGTGCCAGCAGCGAACCCGGAAGAGGCTCTGGAAACACCATATATTTT. Protein sequence: CASSEPGRGSGNTIYF. This chain links TRBV12-3 or TRBV12-4 with TRBJ1-3; D ambiguous. The V gene lost 6 bases and the J gene lost 0 bases, with 15 bases spanning the gap. The CDR3 contains 16 residues.

The chain links TRBV6-5 to TRBJ2-7; D might be TRBD2 (5 bases). This CDR3 contains 14 residues. CDR1 and CDR2 from the germline V gene are MNHEY and SVGAGI. Trimming took 2 bases from V and 3 from J, leaving 11 bases between them. The CDR3 DNA follows: TGTGCCAGCAGTTACCGGCAGGCGGGCTACGAGCAGTACTTC. Protein sequence: CASSYRQAGYEQYF.

The chain couples TRBV5-1 to TRBJ1-1; 7 bases match TRBD1. The CDR3 runs 15 residues. Unmatched junction bases numbered 8, after V lost 4 bases and J lost 2 bases. Germline V lookup: CDR1 SGHRS, CDR2 YFSETQ. CDR3 sequence: CASSGRQGVNTEAFF. The CDR3 coding sequence is TGCGCCAGCAGCGGACGACAGGGCGTCAACACTGAAGCTTTCTTT.

The rearrangement joins TRBV20-1 to TRBJ1-5, with 8 bases matching TRBD1. Germline V lookup: CDR1 DFQATT, CDR2 SNEGSKA (reference sequence). J was trimmed by 6 bases and V by 0 bases; bases with no gene match: 4. The CDR3 length is 14 residues. CDR3 DNA: TGCAGTGCTAGAGATCACAGGGGGAGTCAGCCCCAGCATTTT. Translating it yields CSARDHRGSQPQHF.

This rearrangement joins TRBV19 to TRBJ1-5, with D unclear. Per the germline V gene, CDR1 is LNHDA and CDR2 is SQIVND (reference sequence). The CDR3 loop spans 13 amino acids. Trimming removed 6 bases from V and 4 bases from J, with 10 bases in between. For the CDR3, the DNA is TGTGCCAGTAGCAGCCGGGATAATCAGCCCCAGCATTTT. Translating it yields CASSSRDNQPQHF. Filled out from reference TRBV19 and TRBJ1-5, the complete variable domain reads DGGITQSPKYLFRKEGQNVTLSCEQNLNHDAMYWYRQDPGQGLRLIYYSQIVNDFQKGDIAEGYSVSREKKESFPLTVTSAQKNPTAFYLCASSSRDNQPQHFGDGTRLSIL.

The sample holds a few counts of this clonotype. This chain uses TRBV19 with TRBJ1-1; the match to TRBD1 covers 9 bases. In germline, CDR1 is LNHDA, CDR2 SQIVND (reference sequence). The CDR3 is 14 amino acids. V trimming: 8 bases; J trimming: 3 bases; junction bases outside the gene matches: 7. The CDR3 protein is CASGDRGRDTEAFF. The CDR3 coding sequence is TGTGCCAGTGGAGACAGGGGGAGGGACACTGAAGCTTTCTTT. Using reference TRBV19 and TRBJ1-1 for the parts outside the CDR3, the full variable domain is DGGITQSPKYLFRKEGQNVTLSCEQNLNHDAMYWYRQDPGQGLRLIYYSQIVNDFQKGDIAEGYSVSREKKESFPLTVTSAQKNPTAFYLCASGDRGRDTEAFFGQGTRLTVV.

In this sample, this clonotype turned up a few times. This chain links TRBV7-2 with TRBJ2-7; no definite D call. The CDR3 totals 15 residues. Germline V gene lookup returns CDR1 SGHTA and CDR2 FQGNSA. Trimming left V 0 bases short and J 4 bases short, with 13 bases between. Written as DNA, the CDR3 is TGTGCCAGCAGCTTAGCCTACGAATTGCTATACGAGCAGTACTTC. As protein: CASSLAYELLYEQYF.

In this sample, this clonotype turned up many times. The chain links TRBV20-1 to TRBJ2-2, with a tentative D call TRBD2 (5 bases). V lost 6 bases to trimming and J lost 6 bases, with 11 bases between them. CDR3 length: 12 amino acids. Germline V gene sequence: CDR1 DFQATT, CDR2 SNEGSKA (reference sequence). The CDR3 coding sequence is TGCAGTGCCGGCGGGTTACCCGGGGAGCTGTTTTTT. Amino acid sequence: CSAGGLPGELFF.

This clonotype was seen ten or more times. The chain carries TRBV6-1 and TRBJ2-6; D is unresolved. The ends were cut back, 3 bases at V and 0 bases at J, with 6 bases in the middle. CDR3 length: 15 amino acids. Per the germline V gene, CDR1 is MNHNS and CDR2 is SASEGT. The CDR3 reads CASSEVISGANVLTF. As DNA, the CDR3 is TGTGCCAGCAGTGAGGTGATCTCTGGGGCCAACGTCCTGACTTTC.

The chain couples TRBV6-1 to TRBJ2-7, with D perhaps matching TRBD2 (6 bases). Trimming took 6 bases from V and 3 from J, leaving 18 bases between them. Germline V lookup: CDR1 MNHNS, CDR2 SASEGT. CDR3 length: 15 residues. The CDR3 DNA follows: TGTGCCAGCAGCAATCCGACTAGTGGATTCTACGAGCAGTACTTC. It yields the protein CASSNPTSGFYEQYF.

This clonotype occurred many times. This chain links TRBV6-1 with TRBJ1-3; possibly TRBD1 for D (6 bases). From germline, CDR1 is MNHNS and CDR2 SASEGT. Deletions cut 9 bases from V and 0 bases from J, with 12 bases between. The CDR3 loop spans 14 amino acids. The CDR3 DNA reads TGTGCCAGTAGGGACACCTACTCTGGAAACACCATATATTTT. It translates to CASRDTYSGNTIYF.

The CDR3 DNA follows: TGTGCCAGCAGTTTCCCAGGGGGGAGCTCCTACAATGAGCAGTTCTTC. Its translation is CASSFPGGSSYNEQFF. The chain recombines TRBV28 with TRBJ2-1; perhaps TRBD1 as D (7 bases). V lost 3 bases and J lost 0, with 12 bases in between. CDR1 is MDHEN and CDR2 is SYDVKM in the germline V gene. The CDR3 extends over 16 amino acids.

This clonotype was seen more than once but under ten times. The V and J genes are TRBV6-1 and TRBJ2-5, with D maybe TRBD1 (5 bases). The CDR3 runs 17 residues. V lost 7 bases, J lost 2 bases, and 23 bases lay in between. Germline loops: CDR1 MNHNS, CDR2 SASEGT. The CDR3 region has the DNA TGTGCCAGCAACTTAGGGGTCGCAAGTAGGGCTCAAGAGACCCAGTACTTC. It codes for CASNLGVASRAQETQYF.

The sample holds many counts of this clonotype. The rearrangement joins TRBV7-2 to TRBJ2-5; 8 nucleotides agree with TRBD2. Germline CDR1 and CDR2: SGHTA and FQGNSA. The V and J ends lost 0 bases and 5 bases, in that order; junction bases with no gene match: 5. This CDR3 is 15 amino acids long. The CDR3 bases are TGTGCCAGCAGCTTAGCCAGCGGGAGTCTGGAGACCCAGTACTTC. The encoded protein is CASSLASGSLETQYF.

The V gene is TRBV4-3, the J gene TRBJ2-2; the D call may be TRBD1 or TRBD2 (6 bases each). The CDR3 runs 16 residues. Per the germline V gene, CDR1 is LGHNA and CDR2 is YSLEER. V lost 1 base and J 1 base, leaving 10 bases between the germline ends. For the CDR3, the DNA is TGCGCCAGCAGCCAAGGGGGGGCGGGGAACACCGGGGAGCTGTTTTTT. It specifies CASSQGGAGNTGELFF.

This clonotype was detected a few times. The chain employs TRBV7-6 and TRBJ1-3; 8 nucleotides align to TRBD1. Germline values: CDR1 SGHVS, CDR2 FNYEAQ. J lost 3 bases, V lost 5 bases, and 9 bases had no gene match. The CDR3 spans 16 residues. The chain's CDR3 is CASSSGQGRIGNTIYF. CDR3 nucleotide sequence: TGTGCCAGCAGCAGCGGACAGGGTCGAATTGGAAACACCATATATTTT.

This clonotype occurred many times. V gene TRBV12-3 or TRBV12-4 combines with J gene TRBJ2-7; 7 nucleotides match TRBD2. J was trimmed by 5 bases and V by 3 bases; bases with no gene match: 7. This CDR3 region has 14 residues. The CDR3 is CASSFFWGGDEQYF. The CDR3 nucleotides are TGTGCCAGCAGTTTCTTTTGGGGGGGGGACGAGCAGTACTTC.

V and J are TRBV9 and TRBJ1-6, with no clear D. The V and J ends lost 3 bases and 8 bases respectively, with 15 bases between them. The germline gives CDR1 SGDLS, CDR2 YYNGEE. This CDR3 spans 15 amino acids. CDR3 sequence (DNA): TGTGCCAGCAGCGCGGGCTCCGGGAGTTATTCACCCCTCCACTTT. This codes for CASSAGSGSYSPLHF.

This clonotype was counted many times. The genes are TRBV6-5 and TRBJ2-1; maybe TRBD1 (5 bases). Trimming pared 2 bases from V and 0 bases from J, leaving 11 bases between. CDR3 size: 16 residues. The V gene's germline CDR1 is MNHEY and CDR2 SVGAGI. This CDR3 is CASSYVDTSSYNEQFF. The CDR3 DNA sequence: TGTGCCAGCAGTTACGTGGACACGAGCTCCTACAATGAGCAGTTCTTC.

This clonotype was seen a few times. The chain couples TRBV11-2 to TRBJ2-7, with 13 bases that match TRBD2. V trimming: 11 bases; J trimming: 2 bases; junction bases outside the gene matches: 12. The V gene's germline CDR1 is SGHAT and CDR2 FQNNGV. This CDR3 contains 16 residues. The CDR3 is CAWSATSGRFTYEQYF. Written as DNA, the CDR3 is TGTGCCTGGAGTGCGACTAGCGGGAGGTTCACCTACGAGCAGTACTTC.

Many counts were recorded for this clonotype. The chain employs TRBV24-1 and TRBJ2-7, with D tentatively TRBD1 or TRBD2 (5 bases each). V was shortened by 4 bases and J by 3 bases, with 12 bases between the two germline ends. The CDR3 totals 14 residues. CDR1 is KGHDR, CDR2 SFDVKD, per germline. In nucleotides, the CDR3 is TGTGCCACCAGTGACACGGGACGCGGCTACGAGCAGTACTTC. Its protein product is CATSDTGRGYEQYF.

In its sample, this clonotype was seen a few times. The chain recombines TRBV18 with TRBJ1-3, with a tentative D call TRBD1 (5 bases). In germline, CDR1 is KGHSH, CDR2 LQKENI. The CDR3 is 17 amino acids. Trimming left V 3 bases short and J 0 bases short, with 15 bases between. The chain's CDR3 is CASSPTVKVSSGNTIYF. The DNA for the CDR3 is TGTGCCAGCTCACCGACAGTTAAAGTGAGCTCTGGAAACACCATATATTTT. The variable domain in full, with the rest retrieved from reference TRBV18 and TRBJ1-3, is NAGVMQNPRHLVRRRGQEARLRCSPMKGHSHVYWYRQLPEEGLKFMVYLQKENIIDESGMPKERFSAEFPKEGPSILRIQQVVRGDSAAYFCASSPTVKVSSGNTIYFGEGSWLTVV.

This clonotype was picked up many times. The chain joins TRBV2 to TRBJ2-5; a possible D gene is TRBD1 (5 bases). Trimming cost V 9 bases and J 2 bases, with 7 bases left between them. The germline gives CDR1 SNHLY, CDR2 FYNNEI. There are 11 residues in the CDR3. CDR3 sequence reads: CARRQQETQYF. The CDR3 nucleotides read TGTGCCAGGAGACAGCAAGAGACCCAGTACTTC.

The V call is TRBV3-1, the J call TRBJ1-6; D gene unclear. The V and J ends lost 0 bases and 5 bases respectively, with 11 bases between them. The CDR3 extends over 16 amino acids. Germline V gives CDR1 LGHDT, CDR2 YNNKEL (reference sequence). CDR3 bases: TGTGCCAGCAGCCAAGAGAACAGAGTGAATAATTCACCCCTCCACTTT. Protein sequence: CASSQENRVNNSPLHF.

In its sample, this clonotype was seen a few times. The chain links TRBV9 to TRBJ2-5, with D hard to call. The CDR3 runs to 14 residues. Trimming removed 4 bases at V and 2 bases at J, with 12 bases between. Looked up from germline, CDR1 is SGDLS and CDR2 is YYNGEE. In DNA, the CDR3 is TGTGCCAGCAGCCCCCTGCCCTTACAAGAGACCCAGTACTTC. Translating gives CASSPLPLQETQYF.

This clonotype was found many times. The chain joins TRBV2 to TRBJ1-5; 7 bases align to TRBD1. Germline-derived CDR1 and CDR2 are SNHLY and FYNNEI. V trimming: 6 bases; J trimming: 0 bases; junction bases outside the gene matches: 11. The CDR3 is made up of 17 amino acids. In DNA, the CDR3 is TGTGCCAGCAGAGATACACAGGGGAGGGCTAGCAATCAGCCCCAGCATTTT. It specifies CASRDTQGRASNQPQHF.

This clonotype showed up just a few times. V and J are TRBV6-1 and TRBJ1-1, with a possible D match to TRBD1 (5 bases). Germline lookup yields CDR1 MNHNS and CDR2 SASEGT. Trimming removed 10 bases at V and 0 bases at J, with 12 bases between. The CDR3 is 13 amino acids. CDR3 in amino acids: CATGQFMNTEAFF. CDR3 nucleotides: TGTGCCACCGGACAATTCATGAACACTGAAGCTTTCTTT.